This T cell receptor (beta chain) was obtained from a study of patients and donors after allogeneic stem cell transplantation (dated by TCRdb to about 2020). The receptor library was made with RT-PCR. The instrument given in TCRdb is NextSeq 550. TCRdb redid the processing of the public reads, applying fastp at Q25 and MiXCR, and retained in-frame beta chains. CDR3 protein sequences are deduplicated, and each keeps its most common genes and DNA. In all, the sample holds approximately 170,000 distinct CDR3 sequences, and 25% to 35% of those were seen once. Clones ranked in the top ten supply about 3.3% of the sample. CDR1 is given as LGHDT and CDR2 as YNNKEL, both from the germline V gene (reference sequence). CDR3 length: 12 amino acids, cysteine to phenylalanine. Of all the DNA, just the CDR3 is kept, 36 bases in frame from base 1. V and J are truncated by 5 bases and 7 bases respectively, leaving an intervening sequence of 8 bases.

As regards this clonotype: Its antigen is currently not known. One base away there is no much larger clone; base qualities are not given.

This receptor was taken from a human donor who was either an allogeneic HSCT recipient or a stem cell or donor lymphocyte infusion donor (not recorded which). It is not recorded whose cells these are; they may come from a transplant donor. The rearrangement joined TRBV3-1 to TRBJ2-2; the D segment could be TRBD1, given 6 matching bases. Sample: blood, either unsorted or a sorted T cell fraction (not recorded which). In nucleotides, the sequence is TGTGCCAGCAGCGGGGGCTTCGGGGAGCTGTTTTTT. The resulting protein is CASSGGFGELFF.